These T cell receptor beta chains were read from a single sample in a study of blood T cell repertoires in COVID-19. TCRdb's copy holds only in-frame clones and misses some; the assay was immunoSEQ multiplex PCR. The sample contains about 500,000 clones, 87% of which appear only once. Sequencing was done on a sample of PBMCs or T cells enriched from blood (not recorded which). These receptors all stem from a woman aged 18-29 years who had recovered from COVID-19. The CDR3 runs from the conserved cysteine through the conserved F or W. Each record gives: J gene, V gene, D gene, clone size, CDR3 protein, CDR3 DNA. D genes are given only for firm matches. Clone size is shown for a subset of rows, as once, few, many or a class of expanded clone.

J: TRBJ1-1; V: TRBV2; D: NA; size: few; CDR3: CASSEAYSHLNTEAFF; DNA: TGTGCCAGCAGTGAAGCTTACAGTCACTTAAACACTGAAGCTTTCTTT
J: TRBJ2-1; V: TRBV27; D: NA; size: NA; CDR3: CASSYYLSSYNEQFF; DNA: TGTGCCAGCAGTTATTACCTCAGCTCCTACAATGAGCAGTTCTTC
J: TRBJ1-1; V: TRBV28; D: NA; size: NA; CDR3: CASKTGGNSNTEAFF; DNA: TGTGCCAGCAAAACGGGAGGGAATAGTAACACTGAAGCTTTCTTT
J: TRBJ1-4; V: TRBV4-1; D: NA; size: NA; CDR3: CASSREGVTNEKLFF; DNA: TGCGCCAGCAGCCGGGAGGGGGTAACTAATGAAAAACTGTTTTTT
J: TRBJ1-1; V: TRBV29-1; D: NA; size: NA; CDR3: CSVEWANTEAFF; DNA: TGCAGCGTTGAATGGGCGAACACTGAAGCTTTCTTT
J: TRBJ2-1; V: TRBV7-8; D: TRBD2; size: NA; CDR3: CASSSRLAGGRREQFF; DNA: TGTGCCAGCAGCTCTCGACTAGCGGGGGGGCGGCGGGAGCAGTTCTTC
J: TRBJ1-3; V: TRBV30; D: NA; size: NA; CDR3: CAWSSGEDTIYF; DNA: TGTGCCTGGAGCTCGGGTGAAGACACCATATATTTT
J: TRBJ2-1; V: TRBV5-1; D: TRBD1; size: once; CDR3: CASRGTGVVNEQFF; DNA: TGCGCCAGCAGGGGGACAGGGGTAGTGAATGAGCAGTTCTTC
J: TRBJ1-1; V: TRBV12-3/TRBV12-4; D: TRBD1; size: many; CDR3: CASNDRGEAFF; DNA: TGTGCCAGCAACGACAGGGGTGAAGCTTTCTTT
J: TRBJ2-1; V: TRBV9; D: TRBD1; size: NA; CDR3: CASSPTGAAQYNEQFF; DNA: TGTGCCAGCAGTCCGACAGGGGCCGCCCAATACAATGAGCAGTTCTTC
J: TRBJ1-3; V: TRBV10-3; D: NA; size: NA; CDR3: CAITRGNSGNTIYF; DNA: TGTGCCATCACCCGAGGGAACTCTGGAAACACCATATATTTT
J: TRBJ1-6; V: TRBV4-1; D: NA; size: NA; CDR3: CASSQPGKSYNSPLHF; DNA: TGCGCCAGCAGCCAGCCAGGGAAATCCTATAATTCACCCCTCCACTTT
J: TRBJ2-4; V: TRBV9; D: NA; size: NA; CDR3: CASSQKGVKNIQYF; DNA: TGTGCCAGCAGCCAAAAAGGGGTCAAAAACATTCAGTACTTC
J: TRBJ2-1; V: TRBV7-9; D: TRBD2; size: NA; CDR3: CASSAILAGASYNEQFF; DNA: TGTGCCAGCAGCGCAATACTAGCGGGGGCCTCCTACAATGAGCAGTTCTTC
J: TRBJ2-7; V: TRBV18; D: NA; size: NA; CDR3: CASSPGSGREQYF; DNA: TGTGCCAGCTCACCAGGGTCAGGCCGCGAGCAGTACTTC
J: TRBJ1-2; V: TRBV5-8; D: TRBD1; size: NA; CDR3: CASRDRAVGYGYTF; DNA: TGTGCCAGCAGGGACAGGGCGGTAGGCTATGGCTACACCTTC
J: TRBJ1-6; V: TRBV5-1; D: NA; size: NA; CDR3: CASSLEGVSPLHF; DNA: TGCGCCAGCAGCTTGGAAGGGGTTTCACCCCTCCACTTT
J: TRBJ2-1; V: TRBV7-2; D: TRBD1; size: NA; CDR3: CASSSNRGSYNEQFF; DNA: TGTGCCAGCAGCTCTAACAGGGGCTCCTACAATGAGCAGTTCTTC
J: TRBJ1-2; V: TRBV5-1; D: NA; size: NA; CDR3: CARSLEGGLYGYTF; DNA: TGCGCCCGCAGCTTGGAGGGGGGGCTCTATGGCTACACCTTC
J: TRBJ1-1; V: TRBV10-3; D: TRBD1; size: NA; CDR3: CAISADRATEAFF; DNA: TGTGCCATCAGTGCGGACAGGGCGACTGAAGCTTTCTTT
J: TRBJ2-1; V: TRBV7-3; D: TRBD2; size: NA; CDR3: CASSPIAGGLTADNEQFF; DNA: TGTGCCAGCAGCCCTATAGCGGGGGGCCTAACCGCTGACAATGAGCAGTTCTTC
J: TRBJ1-5; V: TRBV27; D: TRBD1; size: NA; CDR3: CASSPGTGGNQPQHF; DNA: TGTGCCAGCAGTCCAGGGACAGGGGGCAATCAGCCCCAGCATTTT
J: TRBJ1-1; V: TRBV12-5; D: NA; size: NA; CDR3: CASGPRSDTEAFF; DNA: TGTGCTAGTGGTCCCCGGTCGGACACTGAAGCTTTCTTT
J: TRBJ1-5; V: TRBV21-1; D: NA; size: NA; CDR3: CASSSRSRQGGNQPQHF; DNA: TGTGCCAGCAGCAGCCGTTCGAGACAGGGGGGGAATCAGCCCCAGCATTTT
J: TRBJ1-1; V: TRBV2; D: TRBD1; size: NA; CDR3: CASTRQGIANQAFF; DNA: TGTGCCAGCACCCGACAGGGGATTGCAAATCAAGCTTTCTTT
J: TRBJ1-1; V: TRBV3-1/TRBV3-2; D: NA; size: once; CDR3: CASSQEQGEAFF; DNA: TGTGCCAGCAGCCAGGAACAGGGCGAAGCTTTCTTT
J: TRBJ1-1; V: TRBV30; D: NA; size: NA; CDR3: CAWVQNSGAEAFF; DNA: TGTGCCTGGGTACAGAACTCGGGGGCTGAAGCTTTCTTT
J: TRBJ2-5; V: TRBV18; D: TRBD2; size: NA; CDR3: CASSPAGSGETQYF; DNA: TGTGCCAGCTCACCCGCCGGTAGCGGGGAGACCCAGTACTTC
J: TRBJ2-7; V: TRBV10-3; D: NA; size: once; CDR3: CAISDKGTASYEQYF; DNA: TGTGCCATCAGTGATAAGGGGACTGCCTCCTACGAGCAGTACTTC
J: TRBJ1-5; V: TRBV27; D: TRBD1; size: NA; CDR3: CASSSTQGGNQPQHF; DNA: TGTGCCAGCAGTTCCACACAGGGGGGCAATCAGCCCCAGCATTTT
J: TRBJ1-5; V: TRBV7-8; D: NA; size: few; CDR3: CASSRGSNQPQHF; DNA: TGTGCCAGCAGTCGCGGTAGCAATCAGCCCCAGCATTTT
J: TRBJ2-1; V: TRBV19; D: TRBD1; size: once; CDR3: CASVRGQGALDEQFF; DNA: TGTGCCAGTGTCCGCGGCCAGGGGGCTCTCGATGAGCAGTTCTTC
J: TRBJ1-2; V: TRBV19; D: TRBD1; size: NA; CDR3: CASSTWDSYGYTF; DNA: TGTGCCAGTAGTACCTGGGACAGCTATGGCTACACCTTC
J: TRBJ1-2; V: TRBV30; D: NA; size: NA; CDR3: CAWSAGNYGYTF; DNA: TGTGCCTGGAGTGCAGGGAACTATGGCTACACCTTC
J: TRBJ2-1; V: TRBV4-1; D: NA; size: NA; CDR3: CASSQDRGSSYNEQFF; DNA: TGCGCCAGCAGCCAAGACAGAGGGAGCTCCTACAATGAGCAGTTCTTC
J: TRBJ1-2; V: TRBV5-1; D: NA; size: NA; CDR3: CASSDQTGSLFYGYTF; DNA: TGCGCCAGCAGCGACCAAACCGGGTCCCTCTTCTATGGCTACACCTTC
J: TRBJ1-2; V: TRBV4-1; D: NA; size: few; CDR3: CASSHPGQLEGYTF; DNA: TGCGCCAGCAGCCATCCCGGACAGCTAGAGGGCTACACCTTC